The entry below describes one TCR beta chain. Its specificity is unknown. Trimming removed 3 bases from V and 2 bases from J; junction bases left unmatched: 7. CDR1 and CDR2 from the germline V gene are MDHEN and SYDVKM. The CDR3 contains 16 residues. Sequenced by immunoSEQ multiplex PCR; TCRdb stores in-frame clones only, minus some. This sample has nearly 25,000 clones; 78% occur once, and the top ten carry more than 1.3%. The sample belongs to a study of OX40 agonist ivuxolimab in advanced cancers. Study-wide points: Within 6 weeks, CD4+ and CD8+ blood T cells expanded clonally at 0.1 to 3.0 mg/kg.

Sample: CD4+ or CD8+ T cells sorted from blood, taken in a trial of the OX40 agonist ivuxolimab. The chain combines TRBV28 with TRBJ1-1; 9 bases agree with TRBD1. The source is an adult with an advanced solid tumor such as melanoma, head and neck, liver or kidney cancer. In DNA, the CDR3 is TGTGCCAGCAGTTTTCCACCGGGACAGGGAAACACTGAAGCTTTCTTT. Residues: CASSFPPGQGNTEAFF.